The source of this T cell receptor beta chain is a study of human T cells and chemical hapten exposure. This clonotype was counted many times. Between the trimmed V and J ends, which lost 5 bases and 1 base, there was a span of 7 bases. The CDR3 totals 14 residues. Germline CDR1 reads KGHDR; CDR2 reads SFDVKD. TCRdb reprocessed the RACE reads with MiXCR, giving one entry per CDR3 protein. The sample includes 150,000 to 200,000 distinct CDR3 sequences, 20% to 25% of them seen just once. The time point: patch test 1, 2 weeks after DPC sensitization. Noted treatment: therapeutic diphenylcyclopropenone sensitization with weekly scalp DPC. Unfractionated whole blood served as the source for total RNA extraction.

V gene TRBV24-1 combines with J gene TRBJ2-2; no clear D gene. Source: whole blood, taken in connection with sensitization to the hapten diphenylcyclopropenone (DPC). The receptor was derived from a woman aged 50 to 65 with alopecia areata. Some clones in this sample may be carry-over from other donors' samples. The CDR3 nucleotides are TGTGCCACCAGTGGATTACGGAACACCGGGGAGCTGTTTTTT. This sequence encodes CATSGLRNTGELFF.